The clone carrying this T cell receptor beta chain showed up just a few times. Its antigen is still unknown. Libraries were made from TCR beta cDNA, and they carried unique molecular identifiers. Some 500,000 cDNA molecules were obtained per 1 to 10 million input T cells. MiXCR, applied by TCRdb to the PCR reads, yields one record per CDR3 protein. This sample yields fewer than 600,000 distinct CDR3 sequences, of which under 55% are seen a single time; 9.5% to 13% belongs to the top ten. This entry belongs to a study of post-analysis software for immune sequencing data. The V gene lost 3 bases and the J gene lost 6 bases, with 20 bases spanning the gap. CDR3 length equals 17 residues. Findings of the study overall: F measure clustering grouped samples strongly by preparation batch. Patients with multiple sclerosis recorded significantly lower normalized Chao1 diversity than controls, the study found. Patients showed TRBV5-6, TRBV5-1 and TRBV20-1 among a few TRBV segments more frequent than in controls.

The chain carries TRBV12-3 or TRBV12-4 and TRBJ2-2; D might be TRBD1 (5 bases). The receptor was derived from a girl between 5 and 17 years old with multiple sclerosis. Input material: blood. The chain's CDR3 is CASSFSAGLYPSGELFF. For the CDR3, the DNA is TGTGCCAGCAGTTTTTCGGCAGGGTTATATCCCTCCGGGGAGCTGTTTTTT.